This T cell receptor (beta chain) emerged from a study of T cell responses to AZD1222 COVID-19 vaccine. Study summary: Second-dose intervals near 4 or 12 weeks were combined. Study findings and constraints: Close to half of all spike-specific TCRs reportedly target regions of the variants that are unmutated. After two AZD1222 doses, spike-specific TCR breadth and depth rose versus day 0.

This clone showed up just once. Its antigen is unknown. The CDR3 runs 14 residues. V shed 5 bases and J 1 base; nucleotides not matched to a gene: 4. From germline, CDR1 is MNHEY and CDR2 SVGEGT. Some clones are missing from TCRdb's copy, which holds only in-frame ones; the method was immunoSEQ multiplex PCR. Of under 200,000 clones in the sample, about nine tenths were seen once. This receptor was taken from an adult in good health. The sample consisted of peripheral blood, taken on day 0 of AZD1222 vaccination. The J gene is TRBJ1-1, the V gene TRBV6-2 or TRBV6-3; 7 bases map to TRBD1. The CDR3, as DNA: TGTGCCAGCAGTAAGGGACAGAAGAACACTGAAGCTTTCTTT. Its translation: CASSKGQKNTEAFF.